Below, one T cell receptor (beta chain) is given with its context. Alongside a J-beta primer mix, a sample-barcoded 5' primer served in a second PCR lasting about 7 to 12 cycles. Using its own MiXCR run on the 5' RACE reads, TCRdb lists one record per CDR3 protein. The sample lists hundreds of thousands of distinct CDR3 sequences, around 24% occurring once. These data belong to a study of blood T cells in healthy people across ages. Losses at the gene ends were 6 bases for V and 4 bases for J; bases not matched to a gene: 2. This CDR3 contains 13 residues. The germline CDR1 and CDR2 sequences are DFQATT and SNEGSKA (reference sequence). The same specimen was also included in a second study, on T cells of mothers and their children.

This TCR derives from a boy younger than 18 in good health. Sequencing used blood. The rearrangement uses TRBV20-1 and TRBJ2-5, with TRBD2 matching over 13 bases. The CDR3 DNA sequence: TGCAGTGCCCGGACTAGCGGGAGAGAGACCCAGTACTTC. Amino acid sequence: CSARTSGRETQYF.